This TCR beta chain was found in a study of blood T cell repertoires in COVID-19. Study in general: COVID-19 samples, acute and convalescent, were from the United States, Italy and Spain.

Deletions cut 3 bases from V and 7 bases from J, with 19 bases between. Germline assignment: CDR1 SGHAT and CDR2 FQNNGV. The CDR3 extends over 15 amino acids. The sample holds one count of this clone. In the original analysis: Reference gene primer amplification yielded estimated nucleated cell counts. The assay was immunoSEQ multiplex PCR, and TCRdb's table has in-frame clones only and misses some. That table supplies the V and J calls and clone size; D and trimming were determined from the DNA. The data contain about 110,000 clones, roughly 70% of them singletons. Sequenced material: peripheral blood. The chain has TRBV11-2 and TRBJ2-7; D gene ambiguous. This receptor was identified in a middle-aged woman with acute or convalescent COVID-19. Written as DNA, the CDR3 is TGTGCCAGCAGCTTCTCGGTCGACTCAATGAGGGAGCAGTACTTC. Translating gives CASSFSVDSMREQYF.